These T cell receptor beta chains were read from a single sample in a study of Ad26.COV2.S vaccination and SARS-CoV-2 variants. Method: immunoSEQ multiplex PCR; TCRdb's copy keeps in-frame clones and lacks some. The repertoire consists of fewer than 900,000 clones, with about 90% occurring once and the leading ten covering approximately 1.5%. Sequencing was performed on peripheral blood, taken in a trial of Ad26.COV2.S vaccine versus placebo. The origin of the receptors is a person between 18 and 65 years old who received the Ad26.COV2.S COVID-19 vaccine or a placebo. CDR3s include the opening cysteine and the closing phenylalanine or tryptophan. The D gene is left open where the match is weak. The size entry is marked missing in some rows and otherwise reads once, few, many or a size class.

clone_size,j_call,v_call,d_call,cdr3_length,cdr3_nt,cdr3_aa
NA,TRBJ1-4,TRBV6-6,NA,13,TGTGCCAGCAGTTTCCCCATTAATGAAAAACTGTTTTTT,CASSFPINEKLFF
NA,TRBJ2-2,TRBV4-3,TRBD2,15,TGCGCCAGCAGCCAAGAAGCGGGGTTGACCGGGGAGCTGTTTTTT,CASSQEAGLTGELFF
once,TRBJ2-7,TRBV10-3,NA,14,TGTGCCATCAGGTCAGCAGGGAGCTCCTACGAGCAGTACTTC,CAIRSAGSSYEQYF
once,TRBJ2-5,TRBV4-1,NA,12,TGCGCCAGCAGCCCATGGTGTGAGACCCAGTACTTC,CASSPWCETQYF
NA,TRBJ2-7,TRBV13,NA,15,TGTGCCAGCAGCGTAAGCGTCCTAGGTGCTTGGGAGCAGTACTTC,CASSVSVLGAWEQYF
NA,TRBJ2-1,TRBV30,TRBD2,14,TGTGCCTGGCGACTAGCGGGGAACTACAATGAGCAGTTCTTC,CAWRLAGNYNEQFF
NA,TRBJ1-1,TRBV7-2,NA,14,TGTGCCAGCAGCTTGAGCGGGCTGAACACTGAAGCTTTCTTT,CASSLSGLNTEAFF
NA,TRBJ2-7,TRBV9,TRBD1,16,TGTGCCAGCAGCGTAGAGAGGTGGACAGGAAATTACGAGCAGTACTTC,CASSVERWTGNYEQYF
once,TRBJ1-4,TRBV15,TRBD1,17,TGTGCCACCAGCAGAGATCCTACGGGACAGCGGAATGAAAAACTGTTTTTT,CATSRDPTGQRNEKLFF
few,TRBJ2-5,TRBV29-1,NA,12,TGCAGCGTTACGACACCCGGCGGGACCCAGTACTTC,CSVTTPGGTQYF
NA,TRBJ1-2,TRBV14,NA,13,TGTGCCAGCAGCCAAGATAGGGGTCCTGGCTACACCTTC,CASSQDRGPGYTF
NA,TRBJ2-3,TRBV6-4,TRBD2,18,TGTGCCAGCAGTCTTGAGGGGACTAGCGGGAAAGGGACAGATACGCAGTATTTT,CASSLEGTSGKGTDTQYF
NA,TRBJ1-1,TRBV11-1,NA,14,TGTGCCAGCAGCTTTTCCGGGGAGAACACTGAAGCTTTCTTT,CASSFSGENTEAFF
NA,TRBJ1-1,TRBV5-4,TRBD1,18,TGTGCCAGCAGCTTGGATCCCCCGGGACAGTTCATGAACACTGAAGCTTTCTTT,CASSLDPPGQFMNTEAFF
once,TRBJ2-5,TRBV7-9,NA,14,TGTGCCAGCAGCTTAGTTGCTAGCCAAGAGACCCAGTACTTC,CASSLVASQETQYF
few,TRBJ2-7,TRBV4-2,NA,16,TGTGCCAGCAGCCAAGAAATTCGGCAGGGGAGACACGAGCAGTACTTC,CASSQEIRQGRHEQYF
NA,TRBJ2-7,TRBV6-2/TRBV6-3,TRBD2,16,TGTGCCAGCAGTTACTCGGCGGGGGGCACAACCTACGAGCAGTACTTC,CASSYSAGGTTYEQYF
once,TRBJ2-3,TRBV29-1,NA,12,TGCAGCGTTGTTGGAGTGGGTGATACGCAGTATTTT,CSVVGVGDTQYF
NA,TRBJ2-5,TRBV2,TRBD1,15,TGTGCCAGCAAGGTGCTGGGACAGGGGCAAGAGACCCAGTACTTC,CASKVLGQGQETQYF
NA,TRBJ2-5,TRBV12-5,TRBD2,15,TGTGCTAGTGGCCTCTCGGCGGGAGGGGGAGAGACCCAGTACTTC,CASGLSAGGGETQYF
NA,TRBJ2-1,TRBV5-1,TRBD2,15,TGCGCCAGCAGCTTTACTAGCGGAGCATACAATGAGCAGTTCTTC,CASSFTSGAYNEQFF
NA,TRBJ2-3,TRBV19,TRBD2,15,TGTGCCAGTAGGCGGACTAGCGGGGCAACAGATACGCAGTATTTT,CASRRTSGATDTQYF
NA,TRBJ2-1,TRBV18,TRBD1,15,TGTGCCAGCTCACCCGGACAGGGGAACTACAATGAGCAGTTCTTC,CASSPGQGNYNEQFF
NA,TRBJ2-3,TRBV7-2,NA,14,TGTGCCAGCAGCCAAAATGCCGCCAGCGATACGCAGTATTTT,CASSQNAASDTQYF
NA,TRBJ2-1,TRBV5-1,TRBD1,14,TGCGCCAGCAGCTCGGACAGGGGGGTGGATGAGCAGTTCTTC,CASSSDRGVDEQFF
NA,TRBJ1-1,TRBV19,NA,15,TGTGCCAGTAGTATCGATGAGGGGTCGGGCACTGAAGCTTTCTTT,CASSIDEGSGTEAFF
NA,TRBJ2-5,TRBV3-1/TRBV3-2,NA,13,TGTGCCAGCAGCCGTGACAGAGCAGAGACCCAGTACTTC,CASSRDRAETQYF
NA,TRBJ1-2,TRBV11-2,NA,13,TGTGCCAGCAGCTTTCGGGGTTACTATGGCTACACCTTC,CASSFRGYYGYTF
NA,TRBJ2-7,TRBV6-1,TRBD1,15,TGTGCCAGCAGTGACCGGGACAGGGCTTCCTACGAGCAGTACTTC,CASSDRDRASYEQYF
NA,TRBJ2-6,TRBV19,NA,16,TGTGCCAGTAGTCGAGGGAGGCTTTCTGGGGCCAACGTCCTGACTTTC,CASSRGRLSGANVLTF
NA,TRBJ1-1,TRBV29-1,TRBD1,12,TGCAGCGGCGACAGGGGGGGGACTGAAGCTTTCTTT,CSGDRGGTEAFF
NA,TRBJ2-7,TRBV7-2,NA,16,TGTGCCAGCAGCTTGGATGCCACCGGCGGAACCTACGAGCAGTACTTC,CASSLDATGGTYEQYF
NA,TRBJ2-3,TRBV6-4,TRBD2,14,TGTGCCAGCAGCGCTAGCGGGAACACAGATACGCAGTATTTT,CASSASGNTDTQYF
NA,TRBJ2-1,TRBV27,NA,12,TGTGCCAGCAGCCAGAGGGTGGGGGAGCAGTTCTTC,CASSQRVGEQFF
NA,TRBJ2-1,TRBV24-1,NA,14,TGTGCCACCAGTGACCCTCGACATTACAATGAGCAGTTCTTC,CATSDPRHYNEQFF
NA,TRBJ2-7,TRBV3-1/TRBV3-2,NA,12,TGTGCCAGCAGCCAAAGCAGACAGGAGCAGTACTTC,CASSQSRQEQYF
NA,TRBJ2-3,TRBV19,TRBD2,17,TGTGCCAGTAGTACGACTAGCGGAACCTCTAGCACAGATACGCAGTATTTT,CASSTTSGTSSTDTQYF
few,TRBJ2-7,TRBV5-6,TRBD2,14,TGTGCCAGCAGCCCTGGCTGGGGGGGGTACGAGCAGTACTTC,CASSPGWGGYEQYF
NA,TRBJ1-2,TRBV29-1,NA,11,TGCAGCGTCCCTTCTAACTATGGCTACACCTTC,CSVPSNYGYTF
few,TRBJ1-5,TRBV30,NA,13,TGTGCCTGGAGTGTACGTAGCAATCAGCCCCAGCATTTT,CAWSVRSNQPQHF
NA,TRBJ2-1,TRBV24-1,NA,15,TGTGCCACCAGTGATTTGAACTCGGGACGCAATGAGCAGTTCTTC,CATSDLNSGRNEQFF
NA,TRBJ1-4,TRBV7-9,NA,12,TGTGCCAGCAGCTCACCTAATGAAAAACTGTTTTTT,CASSSPNEKLFF